This TCR beta chain was sequenced for a study of sequential checkpoint blockade in melanoma. Background on the study: Randomization was 1:1 between first-line nivolumab→ipilimumab and ipilimumab→nivolumab. After both sequences, patients received maintenance nivolumab.

Specified treatment: randomized to nivolumab then ipilimumab (arm A) or the reverse (arm B). DNA-damaging chemotherapy had not been given to any patient beforehand. Sorted cells were live CD3+CD8+, lacking CD19 and CD56, from PBMCs. Profiling relied on immunoSEQ multiplex PCR, and the TCRdb table lists in-frame clones only, not all of them. The repertoire consists of about 40,000 clones, with more than 80% occurring once and the leading ten covering 10% to 15%. This receptor was taken from a human donor with melanoma. Sample: CD8+ T cells sorted from blood (inferred from file names), taken from a patient given nivolumab and ipilimumab in sequence.

CDR3 loop: CASRWLGGGEQYV. The CDR3 DNA follows: TGTGCCAGCAGGTGGTTGGGCGGGGGCGAGCAGTACGTC. The chain couples TRBV2 to TRBJ2-7; 7 positions match TRBD2. The length of the CDR3 is 13 residues. Germline CDR1 is SNHLY and CDR2 is FYNNEI. The V and J ends lost 6 bases and 6 bases, in that order; junction bases with no gene match: 8.